The clone carrying this T cell receptor beta chain has a count of ten or more. Its antigen is not identified. This specimen comes from a study of metastatic and nonmetastatic thyroid tumors. The overall study: Samples came from malignant and benign thyroid patients, and repertoires were compared across blood and tumor or nodule tissue.

TCRdb used MiXCR to call clones anew from the PCR reads. The profile shows almost 85,000 clones, about an eighth of them singletons. Study results and caveats: Benign nodules reportedly had significantly lower TCR beta diversity than malignant thyroid tumors in blood and tumor.

Each patient came to thyroid surgery without any prior treatment (of any kind). This CDR3 is built from 15 residues. The germline V gene encodes CDR1 MDHEN and CDR2 SYDVKM. V lost 6 bases and J 0 bases, leaving 12 bases between the germline ends. The specimen sequenced was tumor tissue. The J gene is TRBJ1-3, the V gene TRBV28; D gene uncertain. The source is a female donor with papillary thyroid cancer or a benign thyroid nodule (not recorded which). Some clones in this sample may be carry-over from other donors' samples. CDR3 sequence reads: CASSSWTVSGNTIYF. CDR3 DNA sequence: TGTGCCAGCAGCTCATGGACGGTCTCTGGAAACACCATATATTTT. The whole variable domain, remainder taken from reference TRBV28 and TRBJ1-3, is DVKVTQSSRYLVKRTGEKVFLECVQDMDHENMFWYRQDPGLGLRLIYFSYDVKMKEKGDIPEGYSVSREKKERFSLILESASTNQTSMYLCASSSWTVSGNTIYFGEGSWLTVV.